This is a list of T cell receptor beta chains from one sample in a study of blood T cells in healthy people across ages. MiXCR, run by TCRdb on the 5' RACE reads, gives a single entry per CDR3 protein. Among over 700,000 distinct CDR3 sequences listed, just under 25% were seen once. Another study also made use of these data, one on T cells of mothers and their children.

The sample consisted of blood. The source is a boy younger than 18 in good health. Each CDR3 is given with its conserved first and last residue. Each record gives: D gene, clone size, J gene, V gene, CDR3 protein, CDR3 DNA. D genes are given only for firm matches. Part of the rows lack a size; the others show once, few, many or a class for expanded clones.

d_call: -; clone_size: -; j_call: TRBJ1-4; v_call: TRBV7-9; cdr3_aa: CASSLEPAEKLFF; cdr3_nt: TGTGCCAGCAGCTTAGAGCCGGCTGAAAAACTGTTTTTT
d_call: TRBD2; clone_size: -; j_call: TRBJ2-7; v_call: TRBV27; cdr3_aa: CASSLRTSEFPIEQYF; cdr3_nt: TGTGCCAGCAGTTTACGGACTAGCGAGTTCCCCATCGAGCAGTACTTC
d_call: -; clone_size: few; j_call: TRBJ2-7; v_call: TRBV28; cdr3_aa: CASTSVLRATYYEQYF; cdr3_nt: TGTGCCAGCACCTCCGTGTTGCGGGCCACTTACTACGAGCAGTACTTC
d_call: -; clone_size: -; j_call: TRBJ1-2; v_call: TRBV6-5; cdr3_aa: CASSFLDRGSGYTF; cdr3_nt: TGTGCCAGCAGCTTCCTTGACAGAGGCTCTGGCTACACCTTC
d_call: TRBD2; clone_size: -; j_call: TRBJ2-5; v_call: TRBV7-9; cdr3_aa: CASSLNGAGAEETQYF; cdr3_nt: TGTGCCAGCAGCCTAAACGGAGCGGGAGCGGAAGAGACCCAGTACTTC
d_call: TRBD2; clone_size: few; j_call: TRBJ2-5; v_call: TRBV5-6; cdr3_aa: CASSPRGLAGVGETQYF; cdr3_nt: TGTGCCAGCAGCCCCCGAGGACTAGCGGGAGTCGGAGAGACCCAGTACTTC
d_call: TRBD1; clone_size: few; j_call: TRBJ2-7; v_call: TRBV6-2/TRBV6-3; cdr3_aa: CASSRPGQGMTYEQYF; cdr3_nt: TGTGCCAGCAGTCGTCCGGGACAGGGTATGACCTACGAGCAGTACTTC
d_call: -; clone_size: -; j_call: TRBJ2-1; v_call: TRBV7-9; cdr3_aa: CASSLDGTRQFF; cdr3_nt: TGTGCCAGCAGCTTAGACGGGACGCGGCAGTTCTTC
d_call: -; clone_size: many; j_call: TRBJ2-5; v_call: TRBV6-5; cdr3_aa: CATVDSFVGTQYF; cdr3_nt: TGTGCCACCGTGGACAGCTTTGTAGGGACCCAGTACTTC
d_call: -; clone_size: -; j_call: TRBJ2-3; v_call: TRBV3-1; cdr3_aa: CASSPGLNEDTQYF; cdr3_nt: TGTGCCAGCAGCCCGGGCCTAAATGAGGATACGCAGTATTTT
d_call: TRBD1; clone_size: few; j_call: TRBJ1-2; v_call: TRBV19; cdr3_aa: CASSLDRADGCTF; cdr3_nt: TGTGCCAGTAGTTTGGACAGGGCCGATGGCTGCACCTTC
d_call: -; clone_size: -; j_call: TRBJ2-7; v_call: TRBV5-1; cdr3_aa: CASSLSWGQGYEQYF; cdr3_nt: TGCGCCAGCAGCTTGAGTTGGGGGCAGGGCTACGAGCAGTACTTC
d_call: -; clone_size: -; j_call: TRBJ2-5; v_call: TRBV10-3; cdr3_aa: CAISESQGSAAETQYF; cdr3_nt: TGTGCCATCAGTGAGTCTCAGGGCTCTGCTGCGGAGACCCAGTACTTC
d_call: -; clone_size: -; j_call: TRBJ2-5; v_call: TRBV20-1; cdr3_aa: CSARDFNSGVQETQYF; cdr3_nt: TGCAGTGCTAGAGATTTTAATAGCGGAGTGCAAGAGACCCAGTACTTC
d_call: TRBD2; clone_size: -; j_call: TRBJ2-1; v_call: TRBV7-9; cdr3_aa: CASRLGLAGVNEQFF; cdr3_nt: TGTGCCAGCAGGCTAGGACTAGCGGGAGTCAATGAGCAGTTCTTC
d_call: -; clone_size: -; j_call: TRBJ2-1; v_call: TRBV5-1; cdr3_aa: CASSLDRPIYNEQFF; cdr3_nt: TGCGCCAGCAGCTTGGATCGGCCCATCTACAATGAGCAGTTCTTC
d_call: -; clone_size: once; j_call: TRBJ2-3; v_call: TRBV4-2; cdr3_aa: CASSQGVIPDTDTQYF; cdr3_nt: TGTGCCAGCAGCCAAGGGGTCATCCCGGACACAGATACGCAGTATTTT
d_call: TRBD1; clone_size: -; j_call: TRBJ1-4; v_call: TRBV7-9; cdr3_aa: CASSSPARTGGREKLFF; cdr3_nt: TGTGCCAGCAGCTCGCCGGCCAGGACAGGGGGTAGGGAAAAACTGTTTTTT